This T cell receptor (beta chain) was identified in a study of CD8 T cells in ankylosing spondylitis. TCRdb re-called the 5' RACE reads with MiXCR, one entry per CDR3 protein. The sample contains roughly 670,000 distinct CDR3 sequences, 15% to 20% of which appear only once. Comment on this clonotype: The antigen is undetermined.

Deletions cut 6 bases from V and 2 bases from J, with 7 bases between. The germline V gene has CDR1 DFQATT and CDR2 SNEGSKA (reference sequence). The CDR3 length is 11 residues. Findings and caveats of the study: What seemed typical of ankylosing spondylitis blood was a TCR beta motif built from about eight highly homologous variants.

Sequenced sample: blood, either unsorted or a sorted T cell fraction (not recorded which). This receptor was identified in a male donor with ankylosing spondylitis. This chain uses TRBV20-1 with TRBJ1-1, with unresolved D. CDR3 protein: CSANRNTEAFF. DNA for the CDR3: TGCAGTGCCAACCGAAACACTGAAGCTTTCTTT.